One and the same sample provided the 15 T cell receptor beta chains below, sequenced in a study of T-cell memory formation after mild COVID-19. TCRdb fed the 5' RACE reads into MiXCR, producing one record per CDR3 protein. The sample lists just over 300,000 distinct CDR3 sequences; approximately 19% were seen once. Sequencing was carried out using PBMCs or a T cell subset sorted from them (not recorded which). The receptors were sampled from a man between 18 and 29 years old who had mild COVID-19 (a few samples of this study predate the infection). Cell type and time point are not known.

The chain couples TRBV5-5 to TRBJ2-5, with D perhaps given as TRBD1 or TRBD2 (5 bases each). Germline V lookup: CDR1 SGHKS, CDR2 YYEKEE (reference sequence). V lost 4 bases and J lost 3, with 13 bases in between. This CDR3 is built from 14 residues. The CDR3 is CASSRVGTEETQYF. The CDR3, as DNA: TGTGCCAGCAGCAGGGTGGGGACGGAAGAGACCCAGTACTTC. Full variable domain (missing parts from reference TRBV5-5 and TRBJ2-5): DAGVTQSPTHLIKTRGQQVTLRCSPISGHKSVSWYQQVLGQGPQFIFQYYEKEERGRGNFPDRFSARQFPNYSSELNVNALLLGDSALYLCASSRVGTEETQYFGPGTRLLVL.

This clonotype was seen a handful of times. A junction end diverges from the germline sequence, so it may reflect a read error. This sequence joins TRBV28 and TRBJ2-5; possibly TRBD1 for D (5 bases). This CDR3 region has 12 residues. Germline lookup yields CDR1 MDHEN and CDR2 SYDVKM. CDR3 coding DNA: TGTGCCAGCAGTAACTCGCTCGACAGCTATGATTTC. Its translation: CASSNSLDSYDF.

The chain links TRBV7-7 to TRBJ2-3; D may be TRBD2 (6 bases). CDR3 length: 14 residues. Germline CDR1 SSHAT, CDR2 FNYEAQ (reference sequence). The V gene lost 11 bases and the J gene lost 1 base, with 16 bases spanning the gap. The DNA of the CDR3 is TGTGCCGTCGGAACGGGACTGGGCACAGATACGCAGTATTTT. It yields the protein CAVGTGLGTDTQYF.

The table lists this clonotype with a few counts. One end of the junction varies from germline; a read error may be responsible. The chain joins TRBV7-2 to TRBJ2-1; 9 nucleotides agree with TRBD1. The CDR3 sequence is 12 residues long. Per germline, CDR1 SGHTA and CDR2 FQGNSA. The CDR3: CASSTGTGRKIF. The CDR3 DNA is TGTGCCAGCAGCACCGGGACAGGGCGAAAAATCTTC.

The gene calls are TRBV9 and TRBJ1-2; D is ambiguous. This CDR3 has 15 residues. Germline CDR1 SGDLS, CDR2 YYNGEE. V was shortened by 3 bases and J by 4 bases, with 16 bases between the two germline ends. CDR3 sequence reads: CASSGENLLAYGYTF. Written as DNA, the CDR3 is TGTGCCAGCAGCGGAGAGAACTTGTTGGCCTATGGCTACACCTTC.

This clonotype was picked up many times. This chain uses TRBV4-3 with TRBJ2-3, with 12 bases that match TRBD2. Germline values: CDR1 LGHNA, CDR2 YSLEER. Germline trimming cut 4 bases from V and 2 bases from J; bases unmatched to any gene: 1. The CDR3 consists of 15 residues. The CDR3 bases are TGCGCCAGCAGCCGGACTAGCGGGGTCACAGATACGCAGTATTTT. Translation gives CASSRTSGVTDTQYF.

Only a few counts were recorded for this clonotype. The CDR3 is CASTRRVPGELFF. The CDR3 region has the DNA TGTGCCAGCACCCGCCGTGTTCCCGGGGAGCTGTTTTTT. The chain links TRBV12-3 or TRBV12-4 to TRBJ2-2; no reliable D call. This CDR3 is 13 amino acids long. The V gene lost 7 bases and the J gene lost 6 bases, with 12 bases spanning the gap.

This chain's CDR3 is CASSLGTLAGWEQFF. CDR3 sequence (DNA): TGCGCCAGCAGCTTGGGCACTTTGGCAGGCTGGGAGCAGTTCTTC. The chain couples TRBV5-1 to TRBJ2-1; no clear D gene. With 0 bases removed from V and 10 bases from J, the gap between germline ends came to 17 bases. The V gene's germline CDR1 is SGHRS and CDR2 YFSETQ. There are 15 residues in the CDR3.

The chain has TRBV20-1 and TRBJ2-1; 8 nucleotides agree with TRBD1. The CDR3 is 13 amino acids. The V gene's germline CDR1 is DFQATT and CDR2 SNEGSKA (reference sequence). CDR3 in amino acids: CSAGTGTYNEQFF. The CDR3 DNA is TGCAGCGCCGGGACAGGCACCTACAATGAGCAGTTCTTC.

This clonotype was found once. CDR3 sequence (DNA): TGTGCCAGCAGCATTTTAGGACAGAGACTCAATTCACCCCTCCACTTT. Translation gives CASSILGQRLNSPLHF. The chain links TRBV27 to TRBJ1-6; D perhaps matches TRBD1 (6 bases). The germline gives CDR1 MNHEY, CDR2 SMNVEV (reference sequence). This CDR3 has 16 amino acids. Trimming took 6 bases from V and 7 from J, leaving 19 bases between them.

This clonotype occurred a few times. The rearrangement uses TRBV5-1 and TRBJ2-2, with D possibly TRBD1 on 5 matching bases. This CDR3 contains 14 residues. The germline gives CDR1 SGHRS, CDR2 YFSETQ. The V gene lost 5 bases and the J gene lost 3 bases, with 11 bases spanning the gap. This chain's CDR3 is CASSITGDTGELFF. As DNA, the CDR3 is TGCGCCAGCAGTATTACAGGAGACACCGGGGAGCTGTTTTTT.

This clonotype was counted a few times. V usage is TRBV24-1 and J usage is TRBJ2-1, with 10 bases identical to TRBD2. The CDR3 contains 16 residues. V shed 7 bases and J 0 bases; nucleotides not matched to a gene: 5. The germline V gene encodes CDR1 KGHDR and CDR2 SFDVKD. CDR3 loop: CATSPLAGDSYNEQFF. The CDR3, as DNA: TGTGCCACCAGCCCCCTAGCGGGGGACTCCTACAATGAGCAGTTCTTC.

This clonotype showed up many times. The V call is TRBV6-2 or TRBV6-3, the J call TRBJ2-3, with 8 bases lining up with TRBD2. Unmatched junction bases numbered 4, after V lost 4 bases and J lost 10 bases. CDR1 is MNHEY, CDR2 SVGEGT, per germline. This CDR3 comprises 12 residues. DNA of the CDR3: TGTGCCAGCAGTTCCAGCGGGGGCCCGCAGTATTTT. Its translation is CASSSSGGPQYF.

This clonotype was seen a handful of times. This chain connects TRBV7-2 to TRBJ1-1; D is possibly TRBD1 (5 bases). Trimming stripped 3 bases from V and 5 bases from J, with 13 bases between. Germline assignment: CDR1 SGHTA and CDR2 FQGNSA. CDR3 size: 14 residues. The CDR3: CASSFQGRWTEAFF. CDR3 nucleotide sequence: TGTGCCAGCAGCTTCCAGGGAAGGTGGACTGAAGCTTTCTTT.

V is TRBV6-1 and J is TRBJ1-1; TRBD1 might be the D (5 bases). The CDR3 spans 13 residues. The germline V and J ends were trimmed by 8 bases and 1 base, with 11 bases remaining between them. Germline CDR1 and CDR2: MNHNS and SASEGT. In DNA, the CDR3 is TGTGCCAGCGTACAGGTCCGGAACACTGAAGCTTTCTTT. This codes for CASVQVRNTEAFF.